This TCR beta chain comes out of a study of cytomegalovirus exposure and HLA in healthy donors. Study-wide results and limits: Most observed TCR sequences were rare, whereas some public TCRs were detected in many donors.

Donors consisted of healthy bone marrow donors. On this clone: Its specificity is not known.

PCR employed 60 Vbeta and 13 Jbeta primers. Method: immunoSEQ multiplex PCR; TCRdb's copy keeps in-frame clones and lacks some. Of over 150,000 clones in the sample, 82% were seen once. The sequence derives from a boy aged 2-15 years in good health and CMV-seronegative. Sample: PBMCs.

CDR3 amino acids: CASSLVPAVAYEQYF. The CDR3 DNA sequence: TGTGCCAGCAGCTTAGTCCCAGCGGTGGCCTACGAGCAGTACTTC. The chain carries TRBV7-2 and TRBJ2-7; tentatively, D is TRBD2 (5 bases). Germline V gene lookup returns CDR1 SGHTA and CDR2 FQGNSA. The V gene lost 1 base and the J gene lost 2 bases, with 12 bases spanning the gap. This CDR3 is 15 amino acids long.